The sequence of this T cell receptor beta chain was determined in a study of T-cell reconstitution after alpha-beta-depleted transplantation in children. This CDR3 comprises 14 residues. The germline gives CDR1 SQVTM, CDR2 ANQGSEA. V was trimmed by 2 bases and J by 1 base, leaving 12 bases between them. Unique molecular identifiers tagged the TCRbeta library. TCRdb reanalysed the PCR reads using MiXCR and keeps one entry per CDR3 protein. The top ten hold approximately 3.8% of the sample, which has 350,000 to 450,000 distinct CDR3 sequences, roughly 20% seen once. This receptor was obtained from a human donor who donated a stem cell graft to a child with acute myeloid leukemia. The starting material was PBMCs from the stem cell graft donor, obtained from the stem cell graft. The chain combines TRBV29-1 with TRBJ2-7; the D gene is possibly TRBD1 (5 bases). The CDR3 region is CSVELGHTSYEQYF. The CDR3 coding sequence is TGCAGCGTTGAACTGGGGCACACGTCCTACGAGCAGTACTTC.